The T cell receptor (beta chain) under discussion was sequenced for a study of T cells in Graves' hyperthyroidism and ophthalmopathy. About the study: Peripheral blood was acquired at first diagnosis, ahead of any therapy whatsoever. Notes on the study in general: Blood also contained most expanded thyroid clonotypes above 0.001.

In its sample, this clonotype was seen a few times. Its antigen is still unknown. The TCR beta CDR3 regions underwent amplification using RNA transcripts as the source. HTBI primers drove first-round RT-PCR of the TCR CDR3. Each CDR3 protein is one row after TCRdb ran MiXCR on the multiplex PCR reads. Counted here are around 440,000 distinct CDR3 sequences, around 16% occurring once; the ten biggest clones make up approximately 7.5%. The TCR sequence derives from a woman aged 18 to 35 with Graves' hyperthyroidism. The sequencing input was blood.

CDR3 sequence: CASTPMDREPTGELFF. The CDR3 region has the DNA TGTGCCAGTACCCCGATGGACAGGGAACCCACCGGGGAGCTGTTTTTT. The chain joins TRBV19 to TRBJ2-2; TRBD1 matches 8 bases. This CDR3 is 16 amino acids long. The germline CDR1 and CDR2 sequences are LNHDA and SQIVND (reference sequence). Losses at the gene ends were 7 bases for V and 4 bases for J; bases not matched to a gene: 11.